Included here is one T cell receptor (beta chain) sequence, with context. In the authors' methods: Nucleated cell number was recorded as an estimate derived from reference gene primer amplification. Clones were sequenced by immunoSEQ multiplex PCR, and TCRdb holds only the in-frame ones, with some missing. That table furnishes V, J and clone size, whereas the DNA furnished D and trimming. Of approximately 120,000 clones in the sample, 83% were seen once. These data are taken from a study of blood T cell repertoires in COVID-19. Across the study: From the United States, Italy and Spain came samples of acute and convalescent COVID-19.

This CDR3 is built from 13 residues. With 4 bases clipped from V and 5 bases from J, the junction kept 3 bases outside the gene matches. Germline CDR1 and CDR2: WNHNN and SYGVQD (reference sequence). The clonotype was recovered from an older woman with acute or convalescent COVID-19. The genes are TRBV10-1 and TRBJ2-7, with 9 bases identical to TRBD2. Sequenced material: peripheral blood. CDR3 amino acids: CASSGGRANEQYF. Here the CDR3 DNA reads TGCGCCAGCAGTGGCGGGAGGGCAAACGAGCAGTACTTC.